This T cell receptor (beta chain) emerged from a study of naive and memory T cell subsets. General study results and limits: Far more TCRs reportedly came from tuberculin skin test site biopsies. Potentially, T cell activation and differentiation skew this RNA-based measurement.

This clonotype occurred many times. Its antigen is still unknown. This CDR3 has 17 amino acids. Germline CDR1 is SGHRS and CDR2 is YFSETQ. The V and J ends lost 4 bases and 0 bases respectively, with 19 bases between them. The SP2 primer and nested alpha and beta constant region primers amplified ligated cDNA in four rounds. TCRdb re-derived calls from the UMI-ligation and nested PCR reads in MiXCR, one entry per CDR3 protein. This table has tens of thousands of distinct CDR3 sequences, roughly 11% appearing once. Treatment reported: skin biopsy from PPD injection site in Mantoux-positive individual. An oligonucleotide containing a UMI was ligated to the 3' end of TCR cDNA. Tuberculin skin test biopsies were taken where PPD was injected in Mantoux-positive people. Cells were not sorted; total RNA input targeted roughly 1 to 1000 ng.

The TCR sequence derives from an adult in good health. Sequenced material: skin, taken from a tuberculin skin test site. The chain joins TRBV5-1 to TRBJ1-1; D is uncertain. The CDR3 here is CASSHGPGHTMNTEAFF. The CDR3 nucleotides are TGCGCCAGCAGCCATGGCCCTGGGCATACTATGAACACTGAAGCTTTCTTT.